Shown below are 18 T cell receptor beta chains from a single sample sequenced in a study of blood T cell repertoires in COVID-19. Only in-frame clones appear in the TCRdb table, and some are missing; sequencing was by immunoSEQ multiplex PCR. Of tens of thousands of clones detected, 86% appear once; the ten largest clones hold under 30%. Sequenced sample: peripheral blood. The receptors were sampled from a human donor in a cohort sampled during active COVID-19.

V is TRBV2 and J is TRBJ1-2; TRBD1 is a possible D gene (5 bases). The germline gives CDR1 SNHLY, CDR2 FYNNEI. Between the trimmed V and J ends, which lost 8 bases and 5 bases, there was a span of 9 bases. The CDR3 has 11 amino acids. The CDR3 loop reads CASVQAYGYTF. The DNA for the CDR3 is TGTGCCAGCGTACAGGCGTATGGCTACACCTTC.

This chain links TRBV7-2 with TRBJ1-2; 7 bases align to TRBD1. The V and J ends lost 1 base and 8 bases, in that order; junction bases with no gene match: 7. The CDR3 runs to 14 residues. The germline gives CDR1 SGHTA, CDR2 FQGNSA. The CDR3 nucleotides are TGTGCCAGCAGCTTAGAACAGGGGCTGGGGGGCTACACCTTC. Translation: CASSLEQGLGGYTF.

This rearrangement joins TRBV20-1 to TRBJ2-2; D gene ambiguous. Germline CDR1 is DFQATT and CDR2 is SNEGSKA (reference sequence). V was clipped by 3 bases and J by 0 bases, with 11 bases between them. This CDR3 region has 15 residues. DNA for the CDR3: TGCAGTGCTAGTTTCGGCGGATCGAACACCGGGGAGCTGTTTTTT. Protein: CSASFGGSNTGELFF.

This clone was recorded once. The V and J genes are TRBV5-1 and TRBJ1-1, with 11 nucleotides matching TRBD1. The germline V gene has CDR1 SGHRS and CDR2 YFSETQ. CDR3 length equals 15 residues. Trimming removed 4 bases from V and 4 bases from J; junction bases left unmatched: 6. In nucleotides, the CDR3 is TGCGCCAGCAGCCACCGGGACAGGGGGGTCACTGAAGCTTTCTTT. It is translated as CASSHRDRGVTEAFF.

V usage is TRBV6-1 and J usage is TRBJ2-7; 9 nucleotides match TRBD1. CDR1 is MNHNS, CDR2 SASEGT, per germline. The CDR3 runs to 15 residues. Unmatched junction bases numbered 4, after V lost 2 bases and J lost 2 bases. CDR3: CASSETGGATYEQYF. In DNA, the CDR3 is TGTGCCAGCAGTGAAACAGGGGGCGCGACCTACGAGCAGTACTTC.

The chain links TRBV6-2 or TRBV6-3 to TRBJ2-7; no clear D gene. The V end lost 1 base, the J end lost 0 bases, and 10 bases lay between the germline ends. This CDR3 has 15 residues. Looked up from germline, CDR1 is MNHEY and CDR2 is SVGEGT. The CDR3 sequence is CASSYFRFSSYEQYF. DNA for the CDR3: TGTGCCAGCAGTTACTTCCGTTTTTCCTCCTACGAGCAGTACTTC.

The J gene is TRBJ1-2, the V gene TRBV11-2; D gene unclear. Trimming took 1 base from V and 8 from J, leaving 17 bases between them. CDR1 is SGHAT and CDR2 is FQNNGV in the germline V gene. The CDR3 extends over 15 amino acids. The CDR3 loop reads CASSLARALKVGYTF. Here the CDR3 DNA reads TGTGCCAGCAGCTTAGCTCGAGCTCTCAAAGTGGGCTACACCTTC.

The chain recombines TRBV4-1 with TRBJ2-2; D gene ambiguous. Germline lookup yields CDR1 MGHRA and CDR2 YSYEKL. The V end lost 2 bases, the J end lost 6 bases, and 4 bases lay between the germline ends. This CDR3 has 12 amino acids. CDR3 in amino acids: CASSQLSGELFF. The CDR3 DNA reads TGCGCCAGCAGCCAACTGTCCGGGGAGCTGTTTTTT.

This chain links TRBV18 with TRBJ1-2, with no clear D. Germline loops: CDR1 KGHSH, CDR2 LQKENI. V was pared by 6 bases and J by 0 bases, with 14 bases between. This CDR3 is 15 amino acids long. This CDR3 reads CASSPAGLANYGYTF. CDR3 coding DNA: TGTGCCAGCTCCCCCGCGGGCCTCGCTAACTATGGCTACACCTTC.

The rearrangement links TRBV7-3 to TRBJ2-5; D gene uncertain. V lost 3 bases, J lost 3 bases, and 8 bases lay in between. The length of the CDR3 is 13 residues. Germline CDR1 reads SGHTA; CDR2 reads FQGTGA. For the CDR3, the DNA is TGTGCCAGCAGCTTGTCCTCCGAAGAGACCCAGTACTTC. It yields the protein CASSLSSEETQYF.

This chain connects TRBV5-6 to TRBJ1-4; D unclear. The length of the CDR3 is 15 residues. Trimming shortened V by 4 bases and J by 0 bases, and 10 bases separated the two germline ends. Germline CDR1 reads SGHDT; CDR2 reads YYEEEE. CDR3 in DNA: TGTGCCAGCAGCCCTGTAGATTCAACTAATGAAAAACTGTTTTTT. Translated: CASSPVDSTNEKLFF.

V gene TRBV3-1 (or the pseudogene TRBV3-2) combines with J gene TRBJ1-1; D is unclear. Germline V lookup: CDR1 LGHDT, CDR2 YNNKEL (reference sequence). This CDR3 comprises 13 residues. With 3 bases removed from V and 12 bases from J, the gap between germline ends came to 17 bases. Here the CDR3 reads CASSHALGGKTFF. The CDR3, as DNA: TGTGCCAGCAGCCATGCGCTAGGCGGGAAGACTTTCTTT.

The CDR3 sequence is CASSVRYARAYEQYF. CDR3 nucleotide sequence: TGTGCCAGCAGCGTTAGGTACGCGAGGGCCTACGAGCAGTACTTC. The V and J genes are TRBV7-9 and TRBJ2-7; D might be TRBD2 (5 bases). Trimming cost V 5 bases and J 2 bases, with 16 bases left between them. The CDR3 length is 15 residues. Germline CDR1 reads SEHNR; CDR2 reads FQNEAQ (reference sequence).

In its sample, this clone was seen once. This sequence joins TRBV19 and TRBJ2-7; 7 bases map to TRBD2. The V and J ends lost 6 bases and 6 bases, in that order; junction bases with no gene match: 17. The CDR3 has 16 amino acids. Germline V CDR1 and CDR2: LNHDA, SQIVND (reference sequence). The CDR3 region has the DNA TGTGCCAGTAGCTTTGGCGGGGGTTTTTTTCCTCTCGAGCAGTACTTC. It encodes CASSFGGGFFPLEQYF.

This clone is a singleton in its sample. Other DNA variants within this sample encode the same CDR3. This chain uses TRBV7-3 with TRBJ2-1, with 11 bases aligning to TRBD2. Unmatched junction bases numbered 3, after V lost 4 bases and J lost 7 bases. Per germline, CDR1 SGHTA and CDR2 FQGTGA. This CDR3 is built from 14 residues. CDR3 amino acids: CASSSGTSGNEQFF. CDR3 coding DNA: TGTGCCAGCAGCTCGGGGACTAGCGGAAATGAGCAGTTCTTC.

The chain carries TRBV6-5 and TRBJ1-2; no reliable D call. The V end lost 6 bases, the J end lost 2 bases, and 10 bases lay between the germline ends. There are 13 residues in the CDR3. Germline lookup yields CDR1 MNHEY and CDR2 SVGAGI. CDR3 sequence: CASSLNQNYGYTF. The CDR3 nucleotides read TGTGCCAGCAGCCTCAACCAGAACTATGGCTACACCTTC.

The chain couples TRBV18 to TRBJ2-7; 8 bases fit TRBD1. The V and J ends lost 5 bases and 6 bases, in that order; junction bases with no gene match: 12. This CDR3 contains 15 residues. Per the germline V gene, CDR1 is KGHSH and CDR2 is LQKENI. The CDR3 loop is CASSSGRGLPSEQYF. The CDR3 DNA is TGTGCCAGCTCATCTGGCAGGGGGCTTCCATCCGAGCAGTACTTC.

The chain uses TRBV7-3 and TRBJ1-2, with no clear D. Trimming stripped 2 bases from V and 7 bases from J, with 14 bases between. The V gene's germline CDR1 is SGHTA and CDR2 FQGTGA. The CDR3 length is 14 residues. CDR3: CASSLGHGNSGYTF. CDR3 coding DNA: TGTGCCAGCAGCTTAGGCCACGGGAATTCTGGCTACACCTTC.